This T cell receptor (beta chain) was found in a study of cytomegalovirus exposure and HLA in healthy donors. Study outcomes and limitations: Earlier results showed most TCR beta V segments being productive about 87% or about 30% of the time. The authors assumed roughly uniform sequencing depth across donors for presence/absence analyses.

CDR1 and CDR2 (germline): SGHRS, YFSETQ. Trimming shortened V by 3 bases and J by 6 bases, and 21 bases separated the two germline ends. The CDR3 has 16 amino acids. For this clone: No antigen is known for it.

The PCR ran on 60 Vbeta and 13 Jbeta primers. Assay used: immunoSEQ multiplex PCR; TCRdb lists only in-frame clones, some missing. Of roughly 160,000 clones in the sample, 82% were seen once. The chain carries TRBV5-1 and TRBJ1-2; TRBD1 might be the D (6 bases). Material for sequencing was PBMCs. The TCR originated in a male donor in good health and CMV-seropositive. CDR3 coding DNA: TGCGCCAGCAGCTCCGTGGGGGGGACATTATTTGATGGCTACACCTTC. Residues: CASSSVGGTLFDGYTF.